These 3 T cell receptor beta chains share one sample of origin, sequenced in a study of cytomegalovirus exposure and HLA in healthy donors. The PCR contained 60 Vbeta and 13 Jbeta primers. Here immunoSEQ multiplex PCR was the method, and the copy in TCRdb shows in-frame clones only, minus some. The sample has roughly 140,000 clones; about four fifths are singletons. Material: PBMCs. Every receptor here comes from a man aged 25-40 years in good health and CMV-seronegative.

This sequence joins TRBV14 and TRBJ2-7; possible D gene TRBD2, 6 bases. CDR1 and CDR2 (germline): SGHDN, FVKESK. The CDR3 sequence is 16 residues long. Trimming left V 3 bases short and J 0 bases short, with 15 bases between. CDR3 residues: CASSHRAGRTSYEQYF. CDR3 coding DNA: TGTGCCAGCAGCCACCGGGCGGGACGAACCTCCTACGAGCAGTACTTC.

This chain joins TRBV28 and TRBJ2-7; 7 positions agree with TRBD1. This CDR3 is built from 19 residues. The V gene end was trimmed by 2 bases and the J gene end by 0 bases; junction bases not matched to a gene: 16. Germline CDR1 and CDR2: MDHEN and SYDVKM. The CDR3 loop reads CASSLDRWGQTESSYEQYF. CDR3 nucleotides: TGTGCCAGCAGTTTAGATCGCTGGGGACAGACCGAGAGCTCCTACGAGCAGTACTTC.

The rearrangement links TRBV27 to TRBJ2-3; no clear D gene. V lost 2 bases, J lost 2 bases, and 8 bases lay in between. This CDR3 spans 14 amino acids. In germline, CDR1 is MNHEY, CDR2 SMNVEV (reference sequence). CDR3 nucleotides: TGTGCCAGCAGTTTAGGCGACTCCACAGATACGCAGTATTTT. It codes for CASSLGDSTDTQYF.